This T cell receptor beta chain was obtained from a study of blood T cell repertoires in COVID-19. Study at large: Spain, Italy and the United States supplied samples that represented acute and convalescent COVID-19. The analysed material was cDNA or gDNA that came from T cells, B-cell-depleted T cells, or PBMCs.

The ends lost 4 bases at V and 7 bases at J; junction bases unmatched: 7. The germline V gene has CDR1 SGHTA and CDR2 FQGNSA. The CDR3 sequence is 15 residues long. Study processing details: Reference gene primer amplification in the assay estimated nucleated cell counts. Clones were sequenced by immunoSEQ multiplex PCR, and TCRdb holds only the in-frame ones, with some missing. V and J calls and clone size are those listed in that table; D and trimming were worked out from the DNA. The profile shows 25,000 or so clones, approximately 94% of them singletons. Specimen: peripheral blood. This clonotype was sampled from a woman aged 45-59 years with active COVID-19. This chain uses TRBV7-2 with TRBJ2-4; TRBD1 matches at 10 bases. This CDR3 is CASSSDRDRGNIQYF. The DNA for the CDR3 is TGTGCCAGCAGCTCTGACCGGGACAGGGGCAACATTCAGTACTTC.